The next 32 T cell receptor beta chains were all read from a single sample in a study of monozygotic twins with inflammatory bowel disease (dated by TCRdb to the late 2010s). Libraries were made using 5' RACE. Sequencing took place on an Illumina HiSeq 2500. The reads, reprocessed by TCRdb, yield one row per CDR3 protein sequence and no DNA. The table kept for this sample lists about 440,000 distinct CDR3 sequences. The top ten clones comprise 2% to 3% of the sample. The sequenced sample was blood. Every receptor here comes from a human donor with ulcerative colitis or Crohn's disease, or a healthy co-twin of an affected twin (not recorded which).

The chain uses TRBV7-2 and TRBJ1-2; TCRdb selects TRBD1, and the lack of DNA leaves this call unchecked. The length of the CDR3 is 14 residues. From germline, CDR1 is SGHTA and CDR2 FQGNSA. CDR3 region: CASSSTGAGVGYTF. The complete variable domain, with remaining parts taken from reference TRBV7-2 and TRBJ1-2, reads GAGVSQSPSNKVTEKGKDVELRCDPISGHTALYWYRQSLGQGLEFLIYFQGNSAPDKSGLPSDRFSAERTGGSVSTLTIQRTQQEDSAVYLCASSSTGAGVGYTFGSGTRLTVV.

The chain is built from TRBV19 and TRBJ2-1; there is no DNA to check the TCRdb D call of TRBD2. Germline V gene sequence: CDR1 LNHDA, CDR2 SQIVND (reference sequence). This CDR3 is 16 amino acids long. CDR3 sequence reads: CASSRRLAGDSGEQFF. The full variable domain, completed using reference TRBV19 and TRBJ2-1, is DGGITQSPKYLFRKEGQNVTLSCEQNLNHDAMYWYRQDPGQGLRLIYYSQIVNDFQKGDIAEGYSVSREKKESFPLTVTSAQKNPTAFYLCASSRRLAGDSGEQFFGPGTRLTVL.

The rearrangement uses TRBV20-1 and TRBJ2-7; TCRdb returns TRBD1, unconfirmable since there is no DNA. The CDR3 totals 12 residues. The germline CDR1 and CDR2 sequences are DFQATT and SNEGSKA (reference sequence). CDR3 region: CSAPGQAYEQYF.

J is TRBJ2-1 and V is TRBV20-1; without DNA, the TCRdb call of TRBD2 cannot be checked. The CDR3 runs 17 residues. Germline V gives CDR1 DFQATT, CDR2 SNEGSKA (reference sequence). The chain's CDR3 is CSAESPGLAGVLYEQFF.

The genes are TRBV7-8 and TRBJ2-1; as DNA is missing, the TRBD1 call by TCRdb cannot be tested. This CDR3 has 16 amino acids. The germline V gene has CDR1 SGHVS and CDR2 FQNEAQ. The CDR3 sequence is CASSSRRDRGVNEQFF.

V and J are TRBV19 and TRBJ1-1; TCRdb reports TRBD1, a call that lacks DNA to check it against. Per germline, CDR1 LNHDA and CDR2 SQIVND (reference sequence). There are 14 residues in the CDR3. The CDR3 is CASRDDRMNTEAFF.

The chain combines TRBV7-2 with TRBJ2-5; lacking DNA, the TRBD1 call made by TCRdb goes unchecked. Germline V lookup: CDR1 SGHTA, CDR2 FQGNSA. The CDR3 spans 15 residues. Here the CDR3 reads CASSSIQGYQETQYF.

The J gene is TRBJ1-1, the V gene TRBV6-1; TCRdb selects TRBD1, and the lack of DNA leaves this call unchecked. Germline V gives CDR1 MNHNS, CDR2 SASEGT. The CDR3 loop spans 16 amino acids. The CDR3 loop is CASSRKPGQGNTEAFF.

This chain uses TRBV7-2 with TRBJ2-5; the D call of TRBD1 rests on TCRdb alone, since no DNA is present to check it. This CDR3 is 15 amino acids long. Per germline, CDR1 SGHTA and CDR2 FQGNSA. The CDR3 spells CASSRWTGGIETQYF.

The V call is TRBV9, the J call TRBJ1-1. Germline V lookup: CDR1 SGDLS, CDR2 YYNGEE. This CDR3 comprises 16 residues. Here the CDR3 reads CASSISKGTMNTEAFF.

The J gene is TRBJ2-3, the V gene TRBV5-1; there is no DNA to check the TCRdb D call of TRBD1. Germline CDR1 is SGHRS and CDR2 is YFSETQ. The CDR3 spans 14 residues. The CDR3 here is CASSSAGRTDTQYF.

The chain employs TRBV20-1 and TRBJ2-5; the D gene TCRdb calls, TRBD1, cannot be checked with no DNA. CDR3 length equals 14 residues. CDR1 is DFQATT and CDR2 is SNEGSKA in the germline V gene (reference sequence). Here the CDR3 reads CSVVGPNTRETQYF.

The chain carries TRBV4-2 and TRBJ2-3; TCRdb calls TRBD1, which cannot be checked without DNA. Looked up from germline, CDR1 is LGHNA and CDR2 is YNFKEQ. This CDR3 contains 17 residues. The CDR3 is CASSQYGGTGGIDTQYF.

The chain's CDR3 is CASSLLQGQGALKAFF. The chain combines TRBV28 with TRBJ1-1; TCRdb gives TRBD1 as the D gene, but with no DNA this cannot be confirmed. Looked up from germline, CDR1 is MDHEN and CDR2 is SYDVKM. This CDR3 is 16 amino acids long.

The V and J genes are TRBV23-1 and TRBJ1-5; the D call of TRBD1 rests on TCRdb alone, since no DNA is present to check it. TRBV23-1 is an open reading frame, and its role is uncertain. The CDR3 runs to 14 residues. This chain's CDR3 is CASSLDREKQPQHF.

J is TRBJ1-2 and V is TRBV6-1; the TRBD1 assignment by TCRdb is unverifiable without DNA. CDR1 is MNHNS and CDR2 is SASEGT in the germline V gene. The CDR3 totals 13 residues. The CDR3 sequence is CASTTGGLYGYTF.

The genes are TRBV20-1 and TRBJ2-7; the TRBD1 assignment by TCRdb is unverifiable without DNA. The CDR3 spans 13 residues. CDR1 and CDR2 (germline): DFQATT, SNEGSKA (reference sequence). This CDR3 reads CSARSGGGYEQYF.

The J gene is TRBJ1-2, the V gene TRBV4-3; absent DNA, TCRdb's TRBD1 call cannot be checked. CDR3 size: 15 residues. The germline V gene encodes CDR1 LGHNA and CDR2 YSLEER. The CDR3 spells CASSPGQGRLSGYTF.

The chain couples TRBV5-1 to TRBJ2-3; the D call of TRBD2 rests on TCRdb alone, since no DNA is present to check it. The germline V gene has CDR1 SGHRS and CDR2 YFSETQ. The CDR3 runs to 16 residues. CDR3 sequence: CASSLLVTSGEDTQYF.

The chain carries TRBV5-5 and TRBJ2-3; no DNA is available, so the TRBD1 call from TCRdb remains unchecked. Germline V CDR1 and CDR2: SGHKS, YYEKEE (reference sequence). This CDR3 is built from 13 residues. This chain's CDR3 is CASSPGGADTQYF.

CDR3 loop: CASSQSYGNPSHADTQYF. The gene calls are TRBV4-3 and TRBJ2-3. CDR1 and CDR2 from the germline V gene are LGHNA and YSLEER. The CDR3 covers 18 residues.

The V gene is TRBV6-1, the J gene TRBJ2-2. Germline assignment: CDR1 MNHNS and CDR2 SASEGT. CDR3 length: 15 amino acids. The CDR3 region is CASSATTSNTGELFF.

V and J are TRBV7-9 and TRBJ2-7; TCRdb's assignment of TRBD1 cannot be checked, as there is no DNA. The CDR3 runs to 14 residues. Germline CDR1 is SEHNR and CDR2 is FQNEAQ (reference sequence). The CDR3 sequence is CASSDRDRAYEQYF. The entire variable domain, with the rest obtained from reference TRBV7-9 and TRBJ2-7, is as follows: DTGVSQNPRHKITKRGQNVTFRCDPISEHNRLYWYRQTLGQGPEFLTYFQNEAQLEKSRLLSDRFSAERPKGSFSTLEIQRTEQGDSAMYLCASSDRDRAYEQYFGPGTRLTVT.

The rearrangement joins TRBV6-2 or TRBV6-3 to TRBJ2-1; as DNA is missing, the TRBD2 call by TCRdb cannot be tested. The length of the CDR3 is 16 residues. The germline V gene encodes CDR1 MNHEY and CDR2 SVGEGT. The CDR3 reads CASSFEGGLPYNEQFF.

The chain carries TRBV7-3 and TRBJ2-3; the TCRdb D gene call, TRBD1, has no DNA to confirm it. The CDR3 is made up of 17 amino acids. The V gene's germline CDR1 is SGHTA and CDR2 FQGTGA. The CDR3 loop reads CASSLNRQGAGTDTQYF.

The V gene is TRBV6-2 or TRBV6-3, the J gene TRBJ2-1. This CDR3 comprises 15 residues. Germline V gene data show CDR1 as MNHEY and CDR2 as SVGEGT. The CDR3 is CASSYRSSSYNEQFF.

The rearrangement uses TRBV12-3 or TRBV12-4 and TRBJ1-4; TCRdb's D call, TRBD1, is unchecked because there is no DNA. The CDR3 sequence is 18 residues long. The CDR3 protein is CASRPQGGITATNEKLFF.

The chain combines TRBV11-2 with TRBJ2-2; TCRdb returns TRBD2, unconfirmable since there is no DNA. This CDR3 region has 15 residues. Germline V gene sequence: CDR1 SGHAT, CDR2 FQNNGV. This CDR3 reads CASSWGLETTGELFF. Full variable domain (remainder filled in from reference TRBV11-2 and TRBJ2-2): EAGVAQSPRYKIIEKRQSVAFWCNPISGHATLYWYQQILGQGPKLLIQFQNNGVVDDSQLPKDRFSAERLKGVDSTLKIQPAKLEDSAVYLCASSWGLETTGELFFGEGSRLTVL.

The chain uses TRBV6-5 and TRBJ1-1. From germline, CDR1 is MNHEY and CDR2 SVGAGI. CDR3 length: 13 amino acids. This CDR3 reads CATGAVMNTEAFF.

This CDR3 is CASSRRDLTDTQYF. This sequence joins TRBV5-1 and TRBJ2-3; TCRdb gives TRBD2 as the D gene, but with no DNA this cannot be confirmed. The CDR3 runs to 14 residues. Germline V CDR1 and CDR2: SGHRS, YFSETQ.

The chain is built from TRBV2 and TRBJ1-2; there is no DNA to check the TCRdb D call of TRBD1. The CDR3 contains 15 residues. Germline assignment: CDR1 SNHLY and CDR2 FYNNEI. CDR3 residues: CASSPQGAGGYGYTF.

The chain links TRBV29-1 to TRBJ2-7; lacking DNA, the TRBD1 call made by TCRdb goes unchecked. Germline CDR1 is SQVTM and CDR2 is ANQGSEA. The CDR3 runs to 13 residues. CDR3 loop: CSVAQGTAYEQYF.